Following are 10 T cell receptor beta chains from one sample sequenced in a study of T cell responses to AZD1222 COVID-19 vaccine listed by TCRdb under 2021. The meaning of the sample's time point label: about 28 days (+/-7) after the second vaccine dose. Library prep was done by the immunoSEQ multiplex PCR assay. Imported from immuneACCESS, the table was reduced by TCRdb to in-frame sequences with V and J called. These copies leave out some clones; in studies compared against another copy, an unresolved V gene accounts for under half, and the cause of the remainder is not known. This sample lists just under 80,000 clones; approximately 92% were detected once. The ten biggest clones cover approximately 4.5% of the sample. Sequenced here: peripheral blood, sampled 28 days after the second AZD1222 dose. The source is an adult who received the AZD1222 COVID-19 vaccine.

This clone was observed once. The chain has TRBV12-3 or TRBV12-4 and TRBJ2-2; 7 bases align to TRBD1. The junction had 3 bases not matched to a gene; V was cut back by 6 bases and J by 8 bases. The CDR3 is made up of 12 amino acids. Here the CDR3 reads CASRPTGGELFF. DNA for the CDR3: TGTGCCAGCAGGCCGACAGGGGGGGAGCTGTTTTTT.

This clone turned up a few times. The chain has TRBV30 and TRBJ1-1, with D possibly being TRBD1 (5 bases). Trimming cost V 2 bases and J 0 bases, with 10 bases left between them. CDR3 length equals 14 residues. Germline-derived CDR1 and CDR2 are GTSNPN and SVGIG (reference sequence). CDR3 residues: CAWSRAGLNTEAFF. The DNA for the CDR3 is TGTGCCTGGAGTAGGGCAGGGTTGAACACTGAAGCTTTCTTT.

The V and J genes are TRBV7-8 and TRBJ2-2; no firm D call. Trimming pared 7 bases from V and 3 bases from J, leaving 9 bases between. Germline V gene sequence: CDR1 SGHVS, CDR2 FQNEAQ. CDR3 length equals 13 residues. The CDR3: CASTLWDTGELFF. CDR3 DNA: TGTGCCAGCACCCTATGGGACACCGGGGAGCTGTTTTTT.

The chain recombines TRBV9 with TRBJ2-1, with TRBD2 matching 10 bases. V shed 4 bases and J 8 bases; nucleotides not matched to a gene: 3. Germline CDR1 SGDLS, CDR2 YYNGEE. There are 13 residues in the CDR3. The CDR3 sequence is CASSLGTSDEQFF. In DNA form, the CDR3 reads TGTGCCAGCAGCCTGGGGACTAGCGATGAGCAGTTCTTC.

V and J are TRBV18 and TRBJ1-3; D call uncertain. The V and J ends lost 3 bases and 0 bases respectively, with 12 bases between them. The CDR3 has 16 amino acids. CDR1 is KGHSH, CDR2 LQKENI, per germline. CDR3 nucleotides: TGTGCCAGCTCACCCACAAGGGATGTCTCTGGAAACACCATATATTTT. This sequence encodes CASSPTRDVSGNTIYF.

The chain uses TRBV15 and TRBJ2-1, with D perhaps given as TRBD1 or TRBD2 (7 bases each). CDR1 and CDR2 (germline): LNHNV, YYDKDF (reference sequence). There are 17 residues in the CDR3. V was shortened by 2 bases and J by 6 bases, with 20 bases between the two germline ends. The CDR3 DNA reads TGTGCCACCAGCAGATCCAAGGGGGCTAGCGGCCCCAATGAGCAGTTCTTC. Its translation is CATSRSKGASGPNEQFF. The full variable domain, rest sourced from reference TRBV15 and TRBJ2-1, is DAMVIQNPRYQVTQFGKPVTLSCSQTLNHNVMYWYQQKSSQAPKLLFHYYDKDFNNEADTPDNFQSRRPNTSFCFLDIRSPGLGDTAMYLCATSRSKGASGPNEQFFGPGTRLTVL.

In its sample, this clone was seen a few times. The genes are TRBV28 and TRBJ1-1; TRBD1 is a possible D gene (6 bases). With 6 bases removed from V and 0 bases from J, the gap between germline ends came to 8 bases. This CDR3 is built from 13 residues. Germline V gene data show CDR1 as MDHEN and CDR2 as SYDVKM. The CDR3 DNA sequence: TGTGCCAGCAGGACAGGTATGAACACTGAAGCTTTCTTT. This codes for CASRTGMNTEAFF.

This chain joins TRBV18 and TRBJ2-1; 8 nucleotides line up with TRBD1. The CDR3 loop spans 16 amino acids. With 3 bases clipped from V and 6 bases from J, the junction kept 10 bases outside the gene matches. In germline, CDR1 is KGHSH, CDR2 LQKENI. CDR3 loop: CASSPRGQGGPNEQFF. The CDR3, as DNA: TGTGCCAGCTCACCTCGAGGACAGGGTGGACCCAATGAGCAGTTCTTC. Combining the CDR3 with reference TRBV18 and TRBJ2-1 gives the whole variable domain NAGVMQNPRHLVRRRGQEARLRCSPMKGHSHVYWYRQLPEEGLKFMVYLQKENIIDESGMPKERFSAEFPKEGPSILRIQQVVRGDSAAYFCASSPRGQGGPNEQFFGPGTRLTVL.

This clone was seen only a few times. V is TRBV4-1 and J is TRBJ1-5; 9 bases fit TRBD1. With V trimmed by 3 bases and J by 7 bases, 13 bases remained unmatched. The CDR3 covers 17 residues. Germline V gives CDR1 MGHRA, CDR2 YSYEKL. The CDR3 nucleotides read TGCGCCAGCAGCCAGTATACCGGGACAGGGAGTGAACAGCCCCAGCATTTT. It encodes CASSQYTGTGSEQPQHF.

This clone was detected a few times. V usage is TRBV7-9 and J usage is TRBJ1-5, with no clear D. Looked up from germline, CDR1 is SEHNR and CDR2 is FQNEAQ (reference sequence). V was cut by 8 bases and J by 7 bases, with 12 bases left in between. This CDR3 spans 12 amino acids. The CDR3 region is CASSDATQPQHF. DNA for the CDR3: TGTGCCAGCTCCGACGCCACACAGCCCCAGCATTTT.